This T cell receptor delta chain was obtained from a study of gamma-delta T cells after stem cell transplantation (TCRdb year 2016). Judged by its sample share, this clone qualifies as medium-sized (0.01 to 0.1%). It has no known antigen specificity. No much larger clone is present one base from it, and per-base qualities are unavailable. Counted from cysteine to phenylalanine, this CDR3 has 20 amino acids. The sequence is cut down to CDR3 DNA, 60 bases in frame from base 1. V and J lose 4 bases and 2 bases, and a span of 29 bases separates them. CDR1 and CDR2 were assigned from the germline V gene as TSWWSYY and QGS. To prepare the library, RT-PCR was applied. Sequenced on an Illumina MiSeq. Clone calls in TCRdb were regenerated from the public reads with CATT, after which identical DNA sequences shared one row. The sample has 500 to 700 delta-chain clones on record, around 25% of them singletons. The ten largest clones take up roughly half of the sample.

The sequence derives from a human donor. It is not recorded whose cells these are; they may come from a transplant donor. The specimen sequenced was gamma-delta T cells. This receptor chain uses TRDV1 and TRDJ1; TRDD3 could be the D gene, as 7 bases match. At the DNA level, the sequence is TGTGCTCTTGGGGCCCCAACCGTCCTACGTCCAACTGGGGCTACCGATAAACTCATCTTT. The resulting protein is CALGAPTVLRPTGATDKLIF.